The 24 T cell receptor beta chains in this list originate from one sample, sequenced in a study of T cells in Graves' hyperthyroidism and ophthalmopathy (dated by TCRdb to the late 2010s). The receptor library was made with multiplex PCR. Sequencing relied on an Illumina HiSeq 2000. TCR beta CDR3 regions were amplified from RNA transcripts. The first round of RT-PCR for the TCR CDR3 was performed with the HTBI primer set and the Qiagen OneStep RT-PCR kit. TCRdb itself trimmed the public reads at Q25 with fastp, ran MiXCR and retained productive beta chains. Identical CDR3 proteins give one entry, which carries the most common genes and DNA. Recorded for this sample are about 500,000 distinct CDR3 sequences; over 15% of them occurred a single time. The ten top clones hold approximately 20% of the sample. Sequenced sample: blood. The source is a woman between 18 and 30 years old with Graves' hyperthyroidism.

The chain is built from TRBV11-2 and TRBJ1-4; D is undetermined. The V gene lost 6 bases and the J gene lost 2 bases, with 10 bases spanning the gap. The CDR3 extends over 14 amino acids. CDR1 SGHAT and CDR2 FQNNGV come from the germline V gene. The CDR3 here is CASRSGATNEKLFF. CDR3 sequence (DNA): TGTGCCAGCAGGTCAGGAGCGACTAATGAAAAACTGTTTTTT.

This clonotype was counted only a few times. This rearrangement joins TRBV4-1 to TRBJ1-1, with a tentative D call TRBD1 (5 bases). Germline V gene lookup returns CDR1 MGHRA and CDR2 YSYEKL. The germline V and J ends were trimmed by 1 base and 6 bases, with 12 bases remaining between them. The CDR3 sequence is 14 residues long. CDR3 sequence: CASSQVSGMAEAFF. CDR3 DNA: TGCGCCAGCAGCCAAGTCTCAGGGATGGCTGAAGCTTTCTTT.

The J gene is TRBJ2-5, the V gene TRBV7-8, with TRBD2 matching 7 bases. Germline lookup yields CDR1 SGHVS and CDR2 FQNEAQ. The CDR3 loop spans 16 amino acids. V lost 5 bases to trimming and J lost 8 bases; unmatched junction nucleotides: 17. DNA for the CDR3: TGTGCCAGCAGCCAGGAGACTAGCCCAGCCCCAGGAACCCAGTACTTC. It encodes CASSQETSPAPGTQYF.

This clonotype was observed many times. The rearrangement links TRBV12-3 or TRBV12-4 to TRBJ1-2, with 8 nucleotides matching TRBD1. The CDR3 consists of 14 residues. Trimming removed 6 bases from V and 6 bases from J; junction bases left unmatched: 9. CDR3 loop: CASSGQGGFNGYTF. The CDR3 bases are TGTGCCAGCAGCGGACAGGGTGGGTTTAATGGCTACACCTTC.

This clonotype was seen more than once but under ten times. The gene calls are TRBV7-2 and TRBJ2-6; D remains unclear. This CDR3 contains 16 residues. V was shortened by 5 bases and J by 1 base, with 12 bases between the two germline ends. Germline-derived CDR1 and CDR2 are SGHTA and FQGNSA. The CDR3 DNA reads as TGTGCCAGCAGCCCCCCACGGGCATCTGGGGCCAACGTCCTGACTTTC. Encoded protein: CASSPPRASGANVLTF.

In its sample, this clonotype was seen many times. The chain employs TRBV5-6 and TRBJ1-4; 11 nucleotides agree with TRBD1. The V segment lost 7 bases and the J segment 6 bases; nucleotides outside the gene matches: 2. The CDR3 contains 13 residues. Germline V gives CDR1 SGHDT, CDR2 YYEEEE. The CDR3, as DNA: TGTGCCAGCGGGGGACAGGGGGATGAAAAACTGTTTTTT. Residues: CASGGQGDEKLFF.

The chain combines TRBV24-1 with TRBJ2-1; D may be TRBD1 (6 bases). Trimming removed 9 bases from V and 5 bases from J, with 19 bases in between. Germline V CDR1 and CDR2: KGHDR, SFDVKD. The CDR3 sequence is 15 residues long. CDR3 nucleotide sequence: TGTGCCACCGCTACCCAGGGGCGTAGGGACAATGAGCAGTTCTTC. Its translation: CATATQGRRDNEQFF.

This clonotype appeared many times. The chain combines TRBV29-1 with TRBJ2-4; maybe TRBD1 (6 bases). Germline CDR1 SQVTM, CDR2 ANQGSEA. This CDR3 spans 13 amino acids. The V gene lost 4 bases and the J gene lost 4 bases, with 11 bases spanning the gap. The CDR3 reads CSVVQGIKNIQYF. CDR3 nucleotide sequence: TGCAGCGTTGTCCAGGGGATAAAAAACATTCAGTACTTC.

Notes on this clonotype: This could be a read error, since a much larger clone is one nucleotide away. The J gene is TRBJ2-7, the V gene TRBV6-1, with unresolved D. This CDR3 contains 13 residues. CDR1 and CDR2 (germline): MNHNS, SASEGT. The CDR3 nucleotides are TGTGCCAGCAGTGATCAGATTCCTGCCGAGCGGTACTTC. Protein product: CASSDQIPAERYF.

The chain carries TRBV19 and TRBJ2-2; D gene uncertain. The CDR3 runs to 14 residues. Germline loops: CDR1 LNHDA, CDR2 SQIVND (reference sequence). Trimming removed 3 bases from V and 0 bases from J, with 5 bases in between. The CDR3 DNA reads as TGTGCCAGTAGTATCGCTACGAACACCGGGGAGCTGTTTTTT. Translating it yields CASSIATNTGELFF.

This clonotype was recorded many times. V usage is TRBV28 and J usage is TRBJ2-2; D gene uncertain. Trimming removed 6 bases at V and 1 base at J, with 6 bases between. In germline, CDR1 is MDHEN, CDR2 SYDVKM. The CDR3 has 13 amino acids. CDR3 sequence (DNA): TGTGCCAGCAGCCTCTTGAACACCGGGGAGCTGTTTTTT. Its protein is CASSLLNTGELFF.

This chain uses TRBV5-1 with TRBJ1-4, with unresolved D. Deletions cut 4 bases from V and 4 bases from J, with 8 bases between. CDR3 length equals 13 residues. Germline-derived CDR1 and CDR2 are SGHRS and YFSETQ. As DNA, the CDR3 is TGCGCCAGCAGCAAGGACGGTAATGAAAAACTGTTTTTT. Translated: CASSKDGNEKLFF.

This clonotype showed up many times. The gene calls are TRBV30 and TRBJ1-1; possibly TRBD1 for D (6 bases). Germline V gives CDR1 GTSNPN, CDR2 SVGIG (reference sequence). V lost 2 bases and J lost 4, with 20 bases in between. The CDR3 has 16 residues. In nucleotides, the CDR3 is TGTGCCTGGAGTCCAATCGATGGGGGCGGCTTCACTGAAGCTTTCTTT. It translates to CAWSPIDGGGFTEAFF.

CDR3 residues: CSVVHTSTSGKYEQYF. The CDR3 nucleotides are TGCAGCGTTGTACATACGAGTACTAGCGGGAAGTACGAGCAGTACTTC. V gene TRBV29-1 combines with J gene TRBJ2-7; 10 nucleotides line up with TRBD2. The germline V gene encodes CDR1 SQVTM and CDR2 ANQGSEA. This CDR3 is 16 amino acids long. J was trimmed by 4 bases and V by 4 bases; bases with no gene match: 13.

V usage is TRBV5-1 and J usage is TRBJ2-3, with 10 bases that match TRBD2. Germline lookup yields CDR1 SGHRS and CDR2 YFSETQ. CDR3 length: 16 residues. Losses at the gene ends were 6 bases for V and 0 bases for J; bases not matched to a gene: 7. DNA for the CDR3: TGCGCCAGCACCCTAGCGGGAGCGATTAGCACAGATACGCAGTATTTT. Translated, it gives CASTLAGAISTDTQYF.

This clonotype was counted only a few times. J is TRBJ2-5 and V is TRBV24-1; 11 bases map to TRBD2. The CDR3 is made up of 14 amino acids. The V segment lost 9 bases and the J segment 4 bases; nucleotides outside the gene matches: 6. Germline CDR1 and CDR2: KGHDR and SFDVKD. The CDR3 region is CATATSGRTETQYF. The CDR3 coding sequence is TGTGCCACCGCTACTAGCGGGAGAACAGAGACCCAGTACTTC.

This clonotype was counted at least ten times. The V and J genes are TRBV10-3 and TRBJ2-5; tentatively, D is TRBD1 (5 bases). The V gene's germline CDR1 is ENHRY and CDR2 SYGVKD. The CDR3 runs to 14 residues. The V gene lost 3 bases and the J gene lost 5 bases, with 13 bases spanning the gap. The CDR3 spells CAISESRVGETQYF. The CDR3 DNA sequence: TGTGCCATCAGTGAATCCAGGGTGGGGGAGACCCAGTACTTC.

The chain is built from TRBV5-1 and TRBJ2-1; TRBD2 aligns across 9 bases. Germline lookup yields CDR1 SGHRS and CDR2 YFSETQ. V lost 4 bases, J lost 7 bases, and 18 bases stayed unmatched. The CDR3 is 18 amino acids. The CDR3 loop reads CASSPTTRVAGEWNEQFF. The CDR3 nucleotides are TGCGCCAGCAGCCCCACGACGCGCGTAGCGGGAGAGTGGAATGAGCAGTTCTTC.

Many counts were recorded for this clonotype. The chain links TRBV28 to TRBJ1-5, with D perhaps matching TRBD1 (6 bases). V was clipped by 4 bases and J by 1 base, with 11 bases between them. The CDR3 extends over 15 amino acids. CDR1 and CDR2 (germline): MDHEN, SYDVKM. The CDR3 nucleotides read TGTGCCAGCAGTTCAGGGGATTACAGCAATCAGCCCCAGCATTTT. It is translated as CASSSGDYSNQPQHF.

The CDR3 is CASSYPQLDRVNTGELFF. The CDR3, as DNA: TGTGCCAGCAGTTACCCGCAACTGGACAGGGTTAACACCGGGGAGCTGTTTTTT. The rearrangement uses TRBV6-6 and TRBJ2-2, with 8 positions matching TRBD1. The germline CDR1 and CDR2 sequences are MNHNY and SVGAGI (reference sequence). The J segment lost 2 bases and the V segment lost 2 bases, leaving 10 bases of the junction unmatched. The CDR3 length is 18 residues.

This clonotype was seen repeatedly, ten times or more. The chain uses TRBV12-3 or TRBV12-4 and TRBJ2-5; no clear D gene. V was clipped by 6 bases and J by 1 base, with 12 bases between them. The length of the CDR3 is 14 residues. The CDR3 spells CASSRDLAQETQYF. The CDR3 DNA reads TGTGCCAGCAGCCGAGATTTAGCCCAAGAGACCCAGTACTTC.

This clonotype has more than one count but fewer than ten. The chain combines TRBV9 with TRBJ2-1, with 9 bases identical to TRBD1. CDR1 is SGDLS, CDR2 YYNGEE, per germline. The trim removed 3 bases at V and 8 bases at J, leaving 6 bases unmatched. The CDR3 consists of 14 residues. This CDR3 reads CASSEGTGSDEQFF. DNA of the CDR3: TGTGCCAGCAGCGAGGGGACAGGGTCCGATGAGCAGTTCTTC.

Remarks on this clonotype: This clone may be a read error of a much larger clone one base away. The rearrangement links TRBV5-1 to TRBJ2-1; 9 nucleotides agree with TRBD2. Germline assignment: CDR1 SGHRS and CDR2 YFSETQ. The V and J ends lost 4 bases and 6 bases, in that order; junction bases with no gene match: 8. CDR3 size: 15 residues. The CDR3 bases are TGCGCCAGCAGCCCACTAGCGGGTGACTCCAATGAGCAGTTCTTC. Translating gives CASSPLAGDSNEQFF.

This clonotype was seen a handful of times. The chain joins TRBV6-1 to TRBJ2-7; TRBD2 agrees at 8 bases. The CDR3 sequence is 15 residues long. J was trimmed by 6 bases and V by 5 bases; bases with no gene match: 12. Germline loops: CDR1 MNHNS, CDR2 SASEGT. CDR3 in DNA: TGTGCCAGCAGTCCCCCCGGAGCGGGAGTCGGCGAGCAGTACTTC. It yields the protein CASSPPGAGVGEQYF.